This TCR beta chain was documented in a study of blood T cell repertoires in COVID-19. Study-level background: From the United States, Italy and Spain came samples of acute and convalescent COVID-19. The cDNA or gDNA used as material had been derived from T cells, B-cell-depleted T cells, or PBMCs.

CDR1 and CDR2 from the germline V gene are KGHDR and SFDVKD. The CDR3 is 17 amino acids. The trim removed 4 bases at V and 0 bases at J, leaving 8 bases unmatched. Source study methods: Using reference gene primer amplification, nucleated cell counts were estimated. TCRdb's copy holds only in-frame clones and misses some; the assay was immunoSEQ multiplex PCR. Clonal size and the V and J genes are those of that table, whereas D and trimming came from the DNA. The sample lists some 100,000 clones; approximately 93% were seen once. Source material: peripheral blood. This chain connects TRBV24-1 to TRBJ2-3, with TRBD1 matching over 8 bases. The receptor's source is a man in his 60s with acute or convalescent COVID-19. The CDR3 nucleotides read TGTGCCACCAGTGACCCCGACCAGGGGGCGAGCACAGATACGCAGTATTTT. As protein: CATSDPDQGASTDTQYF.